The next 24 T cell receptor beta chains were all read from a single sample in a study of shared clonotypes between healthy human individuals. Method: immunoSEQ multiplex PCR; TCRdb's copy keeps in-frame clones and lacks some. The sample yields 700,000 or so clones, more than 70% seen once. What was sequenced was memory CD4+ T cells sorted from blood. Noted subset: CD45RA-negative fraction. These receptor sequences come from a woman aged 25 to 45 in good health.

This chain joins TRBV18 and TRBJ2-7; no clear D. In germline, CDR1 is KGHSH, CDR2 LQKENI. The CDR3 covers 14 residues. V lost 2 bases to trimming and J lost 2 bases, with 10 bases between them. CDR3 in amino acids: CASSPSREAYEQYF. CDR3 coding DNA: TGTGCCAGCTCACCATCGCGCGAAGCCTACGAGCAGTACTTC.

This clone was seen once. This chain uses TRBV5-1 with TRBJ2-1; 9 bases are shared with TRBD1. The CDR3 length is 15 residues. Germline V CDR1 and CDR2: SGHRS, YFSETQ. J lost 6 bases, V lost 6 bases, and 10 bases had no gene match. The CDR3 DNA sequence: TGCGCCAGCACCGCCGGGGACAGGGATCTCAATGAGCAGTTCTTC. It encodes CASTAGDRDLNEQFF.

The rearrangement links TRBV27 to TRBJ1-2; D uncertain. Germline V gives CDR1 MNHEY, CDR2 SMNVEV (reference sequence). The CDR3 runs to 14 residues. V gave up 7 bases and J gave up 3 bases, with 15 bases separating them. CDR3 DNA: TGTGCCAGCATGATGTCCCTAGATGACTATGGCTACACCTTC. This codes for CASMMSLDDYGYTF.

The CDR3: CASSPPGQGSYNEQFF. CDR3 sequence (DNA): TGTGCCAGCAGCCCTCCGGGACAGGGCTCCTACAATGAGCAGTTCTTC. This rearrangement joins TRBV5-4 to TRBJ2-1, with 9 bases lining up with TRBD1. Germline V gene lookup returns CDR1 SGHNT and CDR2 YYREEE (reference sequence). CDR3 length: 16 amino acids. V was clipped by 4 bases and J by 0 bases; unmatched bases: 5.

The chain recombines TRBV7-9 with TRBJ2-3, with TRBD2 matching over 11 bases. V was clipped by 4 bases and J by 2 bases; unmatched bases: 11. The germline gives CDR1 SEHNR, CDR2 FQNEAQ (reference sequence). The CDR3 length is 18 residues. CDR3 sequence reads: CASSSLWTSGFNTDTQYF. The CDR3 coding sequence is TGTGCCAGCAGCTCCCTTTGGACTAGCGGGTTTAACACAGATACGCAGTATTTT.

The chain links TRBV18 to TRBJ2-3; TRBD2 matches at 7 bases. This CDR3 has 19 amino acids. V was clipped by 2 bases and J by 0 bases; unmatched bases: 14. Germline V gene lookup returns CDR1 KGHSH and CDR2 LQKENI. The CDR3: CASSPGRSGGLTSTDTQYF. The CDR3 region has the DNA TGTGCCAGCTCACCAGGACGGTCGGGAGGACTAACTAGCACAGATACGCAGTATTTT.

The chain is built from TRBV7-1 and TRBJ2-7; D possibly corresponds to TRBD2 (5 bases). TRBV7-1 is sorted into the ORF group, with uncertain function. The CDR3 runs to 14 residues. With 6 bases removed from V and 4 bases from J, the gap between germline ends came to 16 bases. The CDR3 is CASSPSGSRYEQYF. The CDR3 region has the DNA TGTGCCAGCAGTCCATCTGGGAGTAGGTACGAGCAGTACTTC.

The J gene is TRBJ2-6, the V gene TRBV6-1, with D maybe TRBD1 (6 bases). Germline V CDR1 and CDR2: MNHNS, SASEGT. CDR3 size: 14 residues. V lost 5 bases and J 3 bases, leaving 8 bases between the germline ends. The CDR3 protein is CASSTGFGANVLTF. In nucleotides, the CDR3 is TGTGCCAGCAGTACAGGGTTTGGGGCCAACGTCCTGACTTTC.

The chain carries TRBV15 and TRBJ1-1, with 7 bases matching TRBD1. The germline V gene has CDR1 LNHNV and CDR2 YYDKDF (reference sequence). There are 15 residues in the CDR3. Unmatched junction bases numbered 7, after V lost 1 base and J lost 5 bases. In DNA, the CDR3 is TGTGCCACCAGCAGAGGTGCAGGGGGGGTTACTGAAGCTTTCTTT. This translates into CATSRGAGGVTEAFF.

The CDR3 DNA is TGTGCCTGCCCTCTCGCGGGAAGCTCCTACAATGAGCAGTTCTTC. Translating gives CACPLAGSSYNEQFF. V usage is TRBV30 and J usage is TRBJ2-1; D might be TRBD2 (6 bases). This CDR3 spans 15 amino acids. V gave up 6 bases and J gave up 0 bases, with 15 bases separating them. CDR1 and CDR2 from the germline V gene are GTSNPN and SVGIG (reference sequence).

This chain links TRBV29-1 with TRBJ2-5; no clear D gene. Germline-derived CDR1 and CDR2 are SQVTM and ANQGSEA. The CDR3 has 11 amino acids. The CDR3 sequence: CSTGRQETQYF. DNA of the CDR3: TGCAGTACGGGTCGCCAAGAGACCCAGTACTTC.

This clone was recorded a few times. This sequence joins TRBV19 and TRBJ1-1; D is undetermined. Trimming took 8 bases from V and 1 from J, leaving 14 bases between them. The germline CDR1 and CDR2 sequences are LNHDA and SQIVND (reference sequence). This CDR3 region has 14 residues. The CDR3 DNA reads as TGTGCCAGTGGGAAGCCCGATGGGAACACTGAAGCTTTCTTT. Its protein is CASGKPDGNTEAFF. Looking up the rest from reference TRBV19 and TRBJ1-1 gives the full variable domain: DGGITQSPKYLFRKEGQNVTLSCEQNLNHDAMYWYRQDPGQGLRLIYYSQIVNDFQKGDIAEGYSVSREKKESFPLTVTSAQKNPTAFYLCASGKPDGNTEAFFGQGTRLTVV.

The rearrangement links TRBV19 to TRBJ2-1; maybe TRBD2 (5 bases). V dropped 6 bases and J dropped 1 base, with 10 bases sitting between them. The length of the CDR3 is 14 residues. CDR1 is LNHDA, CDR2 SQIVND, per germline (reference sequence). This CDR3 is CASRRTDSYNEQFF. CDR3 DNA: TGTGCCAGTAGGCGGACTGATTCCTACAATGAGCAGTTCTTC. Looking up the rest from reference TRBV19 and TRBJ2-1 gives the full variable domain: DGGITQSPKYLFRKEGQNVTLSCEQNLNHDAMYWYRQDPGQGLRLIYYSQIVNDFQKGDIAEGYSVSREKKESFPLTVTSAQKNPTAFYLCASRRTDSYNEQFFGPGTRLTVL.

In regard to this clone: Different DNA sequences within this sample yield the same CDR3. V gene TRBV5-1 combines with J gene TRBJ2-5; D is uncertain. The germline gives CDR1 SGHRS, CDR2 YFSETQ. Trimming removed 0 bases from V and 5 bases from J, with 5 bases in between. The CDR3 spans 12 residues. The CDR3 is CASSLGWETQYF. The CDR3 DNA is TGCGCCAGCAGCTTGGGTTGGGAGACCCAGTACTTC.

With regard to this clone: A far larger clone differs by one base, so this is likely a read error. Other DNA variants within this sample encode the same CDR3. The genes are TRBV4-1 and TRBJ1-5; weak D call: TRBD1 (6 bases). The CDR3 has 14 residues. Germline V CDR1 and CDR2: MGHRA, YSYEKL. The CDR3 is CASSQETGNQPQHF. CDR3 DNA sequence: TGCGCCAGCAGCCAAGAGACAGGAAATCAGCCTCAGCATTTT.

The chain recombines TRBV9 with TRBJ2-5; 13 bases are a match to TRBD2. Germline-derived CDR1 and CDR2 are SGDLS and YYNGEE. The CDR3 extends over 15 amino acids. V lost 4 bases and J lost 7; bases outside the gene matches: 7. CDR3 DNA sequence: TGTGCCAGCAGCCCTGGGACTAGCGGGGTTCGGACCCAGTACTTC. Its translation: CASSPGTSGVRTQYF.

This chain links TRBV7-8 with TRBJ2-1; D may be TRBD2 (6 bases). CDR1 is SGHVS, CDR2 FQNEAQ, per germline. The ends were cut back, 6 bases at V and 8 bases at J, with 20 bases in the middle. CDR3 length: 15 amino acids. The CDR3 loop is CASSHRRAVRYEQFF. CDR3 DNA sequence: TGTGCCAGCAGTCACCGGAGGGCGGTTAGGTATGAGCAGTTCTTC.

The chain is built from TRBV5-4 and TRBJ1-1; perhaps TRBD1 as D (5 bases). Germline CDR1 reads SGHNT; CDR2 reads YYREEE (reference sequence). This CDR3 has 15 residues. V shed 0 bases and J shed 5 bases, with 14 bases lying between them. The CDR3 DNA is TGTGCCAGCAGCTTGGGTGAGGGGATAGGAACTGAAGCTTTCTTT. It translates to CASSLGEGIGTEAFF. The full variable domain, rest sourced from reference TRBV5-4 and TRBJ1-1, is ETGVTQSPTHLIKTRGQQVTLRCSSQSGHNTVSWYQQALGQGPQFIFQYYREEENGRGNFPPRFSGLQFPNYSSELNVNALELDDSALYLCASSLGEGIGTEAFFGQGTRLTVV.

The rearrangement joins TRBV28 to TRBJ1-1, with 8 bases matching TRBD1. The germline V gene encodes CDR1 MDHEN and CDR2 SYDVKM. The junction had 5 bases not matched to a gene; V was cut back by 6 bases and J by 8 bases. The CDR3 extends over 12 amino acids. The CDR3 DNA follows: TGTGCCAGCAGATACCCAGGGGGCGAAGCTTTCTTT. Its translation is CASRYPGGEAFF.

V is TRBV7-9 and J is TRBJ1-4, with a tentative D call TRBD1 (6 bases). This CDR3 is 15 amino acids long. Germline-derived CDR1 and CDR2 are SEHNR and FQNEAQ (reference sequence). Trimming shortened V by 4 bases and J by 7 bases, and 16 bases separated the two germline ends. CDR3 DNA: TGTGCCAGCAGCTCGGACAGCGGGCAGGGTGAAAAACTGTTTTTT. It specifies CASSSDSGQGEKLFF. The full variable domain, rest sourced from reference TRBV7-9 and TRBJ1-4, is DTGVSQNPRHKITKRGQNVTFRCDPISEHNRLYWYRQTLGQGPEFLTYFQNEAQLEKSRLLSDRFSAERPKGSFSTLEIQRTEQGDSAMYLCASSSDSGQGEKLFFGSGTQLSVL.

This clone was detected ten times or more. The chain uses TRBV9 and TRBJ2-7, with unresolved D. V gave up 0 bases and J gave up 3 bases, with 10 bases separating them. CDR1 and CDR2 (germline): SGDLS, YYNGEE. The CDR3 extends over 14 amino acids. CDR3 in amino acids: CASSVDPDDYEQYF. As DNA, the CDR3 is TGTGCCAGCAGCGTAGATCCAGATGACTACGAGCAGTACTTC.

This chain joins TRBV28 and TRBJ2-7; a possible D gene is TRBD2 (5 bases). CDR1 is MDHEN and CDR2 is SYDVKM in the germline V gene. The germline V and J ends were trimmed by 8 bases and 4 bases, with 21 bases remaining between them. The CDR3 covers 15 residues. CDR3 bases: TGTGCCAGCCGCGGAGGCGGCGGTAGGGCTTACGAGCAGTACTTC. Amino acids: CASRGGGGRAYEQYF.

This chain links TRBV25-1 with TRBJ2-1; a possible D gene is TRBD1 (5 bases). V was cut by 4 bases and J by 0 bases, with 16 bases left in between. Germline CDR1 reads MGHDK; CDR2 reads SYGVNS. The CDR3 totals 17 residues. CDR3 nucleotides: TGTGCCAGCAGTGGCCACCAATTGGGGCCCTCCTACAATGAGCAGTTCTTC. Its protein is CASSGHQLGPSYNEQFF. The whole variable domain, filled in from reference TRBV25-1 and TRBJ2-1, reads EADIYQTPRYLVIGTGKKITLECSQTMGHDKMYWYQQDPGMELHLIHYSYGVNSTEKGDLSSESTVSRIRTEHFPLTLESARPSHTSQYLCASSGHQLGPSYNEQFFGPGTRLTVL.

The V call is TRBV10-3, the J call TRBJ2-1; D unclear. This CDR3 spans 12 amino acids. CDR1 and CDR2 (germline): ENHRY, SYGVKD. V was clipped by 1 base and J by 6 bases, with 4 bases between them. DNA of the CDR3: TGTGCCATCAGTGAGTTCGGCAATGAGCAGTTCTTC. Its protein is CAISEFGNEQFF.